These 19 T cell receptor beta chains share one sample of origin, sequenced in a study of cytomegalovirus exposure and HLA in healthy donors. PCR employed 60 Vbeta and 13 Jbeta primers. The repertoire was sequenced with immunoSEQ multiplex PCR; TCRdb's copy has only in-frame clones and lacks some. The data show over 150,000 clones, with less than 80% seen just once and roughly 1.9% held by the top ten. Material: PBMCs. These receptors all stem from a man aged 35 to 55 in good health and CMV-seronegative.

This clone was counted only a few times. The chain has TRBV5-1 and TRBJ2-6; D is unresolved. The CDR3 is 17 residues long. Germline CDR1 reads SGHRS; CDR2 reads YFSETQ. V lost 0 bases and J 0 bases, leaving 10 bases between the germline ends. The CDR3 DNA reads TGCGCCAGCAGCTTGGTCCAGCGAAACTCTGGGGCCAACGTCCTGACTTTC. This sequence encodes CASSLVQRNSGANVLTF.

The CDR3 region is CASSQETGTRAYNEQFF. The CDR3 region has the DNA TGCGCCAGCAGCCAGGAAACCGGGACTAGGGCCTACAATGAGCAGTTCTTC. The rearrangement links TRBV4-1 to TRBJ2-1; 8 bases align to TRBD2. Germline-derived CDR1 and CDR2 are MGHRA and YSYEKL. V dropped 3 bases and J dropped 2; count of bases not matched to a gene: 9. The CDR3 sequence is 17 residues long.

This CDR3 reads CASSPTVDRGTEQYF. The CDR3 DNA reads as TGTGCCAGCTCACCAACTGTGGACAGGGGGACCGAGCAGTACTTC. The chain uses TRBV18 and TRBJ2-7, with 10 bases identical to TRBD1. This CDR3 has 15 residues. V was pared by 2 bases and J by 6 bases, with 7 bases of the junction left unmatched. Germline values: CDR1 KGHSH, CDR2 LQKENI.

The J gene is TRBJ2-1, the V gene TRBV6-1; 9 bases are a match to TRBD2. The V segment lost 2 bases and the J segment 2 bases; nucleotides outside the gene matches: 7. The CDR3 runs to 17 residues. Germline CDR1 is MNHNS and CDR2 is SASEGT. The CDR3 protein is CASSESPPSGAYNEQFF. CDR3 bases: TGTGCCAGCAGTGAATCCCCTCCTAGCGGGGCCTACAATGAGCAGTTCTTC.

The chain combines TRBV19 with TRBJ2-2; tentative D call: TRBD1 (6 bases). This CDR3 comprises 14 residues. The V end lost 4 bases, the J end lost 6 bases, and 12 bases lay between the germline ends. Germline V CDR1 and CDR2: LNHDA, SQIVND (reference sequence). The CDR3 nucleotides are TGTGCCAGTAGTAAGGGAACAGGGCCCGGGGAGCTGTTTTTT. Translating it yields CASSKGTGPGELFF.

The genes are TRBV16 and TRBJ1-5, with D possibly being TRBD1 (6 bases). This CDR3 has 15 amino acids. The V gene lost 0 bases and the J gene lost 11 bases, with 17 bases spanning the gap. Germline V CDR1 and CDR2: KGHSY, FQNENV. As DNA, the CDR3 is TGTGCCAGCAGCCAATCATCAGGGGTCAGTGAGACCCAGCATTTT. This sequence encodes CASSQSSGVSETQHF. The full variable domain, rest sourced from reference TRBV16 and TRBJ1-5, is GEEVAQTPKHLVRGEGQKAKLYCAPIKGHSYVFWYQQVLKNEFKFLISFQNENVFDETGMPKERFSAKCLPNSPCSLEIQATKLEDSAVYFCASSQSSGVSETQHFGDGTRLSIL.

The chain links TRBV5-4 to TRBJ2-7; the D is unclear. Trimming shortened V by 3 bases and J by 2 bases, and 9 bases separated the two germline ends. Germline-derived CDR1 and CDR2 are SGHNT and YYREEE (reference sequence). CDR3 length: 13 amino acids. The CDR3 nucleotides are TGTGCCAGCAGCTACGCGAATACCTACGAGCAGTACTTC. Its translation: CASSYANTYEQYF. Based on the CDR3 plus reference TRBV5-4 and TRBJ2-7, the full variable domain is ETGVTQSPTHLIKTRGQQVTLRCSSQSGHNTVSWYQQALGQGPQFIFQYYREEENGRGNFPPRFSGLQFPNYSSELNVNALELDDSALYLCASSYANTYEQYFGPGTRLTVT.

The chain recombines TRBV6-6 with TRBJ1-6; D is unclear. Germline V gene sequence: CDR1 MNHNY, CDR2 SVGAGI (reference sequence). The CDR3 has 13 residues. Deletions cut 9 bases from V and 5 bases from J, with 11 bases between. CDR3 loop: CASLRADNSPLHF. CDR3 coding DNA: TGTGCCAGTTTGAGGGCGGATAATTCACCCCTCCACTTT.

The J gene is TRBJ1-3, the V gene TRBV2; 8 nucleotides agree with TRBD1. V lost 7 bases, J lost 4 bases, and 3 bases stayed unmatched. This CDR3 is built from 13 residues. CDR1 and CDR2 (germline): SNHLY, FYNNEI. This CDR3 is CASTTGGGNTIYF. The CDR3 bases are TGTGCCAGCACTACAGGGGGGGGAAACACCATATATTTT.

Only one count was recorded for this clone. This chain uses TRBV30 with TRBJ2-3; no firm D call. Trimming cost V 3 bases and J 5 bases, with 6 bases left between them. The germline V gene encodes CDR1 GTSNPN and CDR2 SVGIG (reference sequence). The CDR3 sequence is 11 residues long. The CDR3 here is CAWRNIDTQYF. For the CDR3, the DNA is TGTGCCTGGAGAAACATAGATACGCAGTATTTT.

On this clone itself: Other nucleotide sequences from this sample produce the same CDR3. The CDR3 DNA reads TGCGCCAGCAGCCCCTCGGGGACTAGGGGTTACGAGCAGTACTTC. Its protein product is CASSPSGTRGYEQYF. The chain uses TRBV4-1 and TRBJ2-7; 8 bases fit TRBD2. The CDR3 is 15 residues long. The J segment lost 4 bases and the V segment lost 4 bases, leaving 9 bases of the junction unmatched. Germline CDR1 and CDR2: MGHRA and YSYEKL.

A few counts support this clone. J is TRBJ2-3 and V is TRBV29-1; 7 positions match TRBD2. Losses at the gene ends were 4 bases for V and 0 bases for J; bases not matched to a gene: 7. Germline V lookup: CDR1 SQVTM, CDR2 ANQGSEA. The CDR3 sequence is 15 residues long. CDR3 sequence: CSVAPSSGSTDTQYF. CDR3 DNA sequence: TGCAGCGTTGCCCCCTCTAGCGGAAGCACAGATACGCAGTATTTT.

The V gene is TRBV19, the J gene TRBJ2-3; TRBD1 might be the D (6 bases). With 10 bases removed from V and 0 bases from J, the gap between germline ends came to 14 bases. The germline V gene encodes CDR1 LNHDA and CDR2 SQIVND (reference sequence). The CDR3 runs to 14 residues. Written as DNA, the CDR3 is TGTGCCACTGGACAGAGCCTTAGCACAGATACGCAGTATTTT. Translation: CATGQSLSTDTQYF.

The chain combines TRBV7-2 with TRBJ2-7; TRBD2 aligns across 9 bases. Looked up from germline, CDR1 is SGHTA and CDR2 is FQGNSA. This CDR3 region has 14 residues. Trimming took 5 bases from V and 2 from J; bases not matched to a gene: 4. The CDR3 nucleotides are TGTGCCAGCAGCGGCCTAGCGGGAACCTACGAGCAGTACTTC. Encoded protein: CASSGLAGTYEQYF.

This clone has just one count. The chain employs TRBV19 and TRBJ1-1, with D possibly TRBD1 on 5 matching bases. There are 13 residues in the CDR3. V lost 5 bases, J lost 0 bases, and 7 bases lay in between. Germline V CDR1 and CDR2: LNHDA, SQIVND (reference sequence). The CDR3 DNA sequence: TGTGCCAGTAGTCAGGGCTTGAACACTGAAGCTTTCTTT. This gives the protein CASSQGLNTEAFF.

The gene calls are TRBV7-9 and TRBJ2-1, with 10 bases lining up with TRBD2. Germline CDR1 is SEHNR and CDR2 is FQNEAQ (reference sequence). J lost 8 bases, V lost 5 bases, and 9 bases had no gene match. The CDR3 loop spans 15 amino acids. Written as DNA, the CDR3 is TGTGCCAGCAGCCACCCCATAGCGGGAGGAGATGAGCAGTTCTTC. Its protein product is CASSHPIAGGDEQFF.

This chain joins TRBV7-9 and TRBJ1-2, with TRBD1 as a possible D gene (6 bases). The V and J ends lost 0 bases and 0 bases respectively, with 8 bases between them. The length of the CDR3 is 15 residues. The germline V gene encodes CDR1 SEHNR and CDR2 FQNEAQ (reference sequence). The CDR3 coding sequence is TGTGCCAGCAGCTTAGCAGGGGGAACTAACTATGGCTACACCTTC. It is translated as CASSLAGGTNYGYTF.

V is TRBV19 and J is TRBJ2-7; possible D gene TRBD2, 5 bases. The CDR3 extends over 14 amino acids. Germline lookup yields CDR1 LNHDA and CDR2 SQIVND (reference sequence). Trimming shortened V by 6 bases and J by 3 bases, and 15 bases separated the two germline ends. CDR3 amino acids: CASSPRRNYYEQYF. The CDR3, as DNA: TGTGCCAGTAGCCCCAGGAGGAATTACTACGAGCAGTACTTC.

The gene calls are TRBV7-2 and TRBJ2-7, with a weak D call TRBD1 (6 bases). In germline, CDR1 is SGHTA, CDR2 FQGNSA. Trimming left V 1 base short and J 7 bases short, with 23 bases between. This CDR3 region has 17 residues. CDR3 protein: CASSLEDRFSWPGEQYF. In nucleotides, the CDR3 is TGTGCCAGCAGCTTAGAGGACAGATTTTCCTGGCCGGGGGAGCAGTACTTC. The entire variable domain, with the rest obtained from reference TRBV7-2 and TRBJ2-7, is as follows: GAGVSQSPSNKVTEKGKDVELRCDPISGHTALYWYRQSLGQGLEFLIYFQGNSAPDKSGLPSDRFSAERTGGSVSTLTIQRTQQEDSAVYLCASSLEDRFSWPGEQYFGPGTRLTVT.